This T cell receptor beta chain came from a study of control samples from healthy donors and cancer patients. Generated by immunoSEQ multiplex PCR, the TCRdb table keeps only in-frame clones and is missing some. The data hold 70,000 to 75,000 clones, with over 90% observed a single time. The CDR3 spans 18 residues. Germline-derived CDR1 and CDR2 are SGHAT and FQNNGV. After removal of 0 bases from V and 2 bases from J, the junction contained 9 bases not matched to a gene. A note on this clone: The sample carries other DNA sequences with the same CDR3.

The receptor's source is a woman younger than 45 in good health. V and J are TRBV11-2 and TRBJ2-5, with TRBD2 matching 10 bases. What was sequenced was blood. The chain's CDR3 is CASSLDGVAGGGQETQYF. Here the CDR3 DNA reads TGTGCCAGCAGCTTAGATGGGGTAGCGGGGGGAGGGCAAGAGACCCAGTACTTC.